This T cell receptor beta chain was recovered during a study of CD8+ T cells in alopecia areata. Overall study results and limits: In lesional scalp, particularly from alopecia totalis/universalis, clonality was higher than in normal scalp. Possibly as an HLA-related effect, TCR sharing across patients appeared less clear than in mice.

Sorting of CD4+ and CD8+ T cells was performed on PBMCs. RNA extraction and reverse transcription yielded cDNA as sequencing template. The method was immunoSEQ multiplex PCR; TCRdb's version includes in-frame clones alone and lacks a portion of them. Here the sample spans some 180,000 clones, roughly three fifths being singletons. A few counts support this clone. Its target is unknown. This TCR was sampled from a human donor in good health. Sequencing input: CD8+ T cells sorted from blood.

The CDR3 loop is CATTSGEGTQYF. CDR3 nucleotides: TGTGCCACTACTAGCGGGGAGGGGACCCAGTACTTC. This chain joins TRBV6-5 and TRBJ2-5; 10 positions match TRBD2. The trim removed 10 bases at V and 7 bases at J, leaving 6 bases unmatched. The CDR3 runs to 12 residues. The V gene's germline CDR1 is MNHEY and CDR2 SVGAGI.